The 6 T cell receptor beta chains below come from one sample, sequenced in a study of blood T cell repertoires in COVID-19. Produced via immunoSEQ multiplex PCR; TCRdb's table is partial and in-frame only. The data contain approximately 89,000 clones, approximately 80% of them seen just once; the ten biggest clones take up about 5.7%. The sample consisted of peripheral blood. The receptors originated from a man between 65 and 80 years old with COVID-19, enrolled during active disease.

A few counts support this clone. J is TRBJ2-5 and V is TRBV7-8, with a tentative D call TRBD1 (6 bases). The CDR3 totals 13 residues. Deletions cut 8 bases from V and 5 bases from J, with 15 bases between. Germline assignment: CDR1 SGHVS and CDR2 FQNEAQ. CDR3 sequence reads: CASAKRGSETQYF. For the CDR3, the DNA is TGTGCCAGCGCTAAAAGGGGGTCGGAGACCCAGTACTTC.

This chain connects TRBV2 to TRBJ1-2; TRBD1 matches at 7 bases. Germline V lookup: CDR1 SNHLY, CDR2 FYNNEI. The CDR3 contains 15 residues. V trimming: 7 bases; J trimming: 7 bases; junction bases outside the gene matches: 15. In nucleotides, the CDR3 is TGTGCCAGCACACGGGACAGCTACACCAGCCTTGGCTACACCTTC. It yields the protein CASTRDSYTSLGYTF.

The chain carries TRBV7-2 and TRBJ1-4; D remains ambiguous. The V gene lost 1 base and the J gene lost 0 bases, with 9 bases spanning the gap. CDR1 SGHTA and CDR2 FQGNSA come from the germline V gene. The CDR3 is made up of 16 amino acids. The CDR3 region is CASSLVVGATNEKLFF. CDR3 DNA: TGTGCCAGCAGCTTAGTTGTGGGAGCAACTAATGAAAAACTGTTTTTT.

This sequence joins TRBV24-1 and TRBJ2-3, with D tentatively TRBD2 (6 bases). Deletions cut 3 bases from V and 2 bases from J, with 14 bases between. The CDR3 has 16 amino acids. The V gene's germline CDR1 is KGHDR and CDR2 SFDVKD. CDR3 in amino acids: CATSDPGERFTDTQYF. The CDR3 DNA reads as TGTGCCACCAGTGATCCGGGGGAACGGTTCACAGATACGCAGTATTTT.

This sequence joins TRBV5-1 and TRBJ1-1, with 11 bases fitting TRBD1. Germline V gene sequence: CDR1 SGHRS, CDR2 YFSETQ. The CDR3 totals 15 residues. Losses at the gene ends were 4 bases for V and 5 bases for J; bases not matched to a gene: 7. CDR3 DNA sequence: TGCGCCAGCAGCCCCGGACAGGGGGCCGCAACTGAAGCTTTCTTT. Protein: CASSPGQGAATEAFF.

The V gene is TRBV18, the J gene TRBJ2-1; tentatively, D is TRBD1 (7 bases). The CDR3 totals 17 residues. Trimming shortened V by 5 bases and J by 10 bases, and 27 bases separated the two germline ends. In germline, CDR1 is KGHSH, CDR2 LQKENI. The CDR3 DNA sequence: TGTGCCAGCTCATACCCCGCAGGGGGGACAATAATAGGGGAGCAGTTCTTC. It codes for CASSYPAGGTIIGEQFF.